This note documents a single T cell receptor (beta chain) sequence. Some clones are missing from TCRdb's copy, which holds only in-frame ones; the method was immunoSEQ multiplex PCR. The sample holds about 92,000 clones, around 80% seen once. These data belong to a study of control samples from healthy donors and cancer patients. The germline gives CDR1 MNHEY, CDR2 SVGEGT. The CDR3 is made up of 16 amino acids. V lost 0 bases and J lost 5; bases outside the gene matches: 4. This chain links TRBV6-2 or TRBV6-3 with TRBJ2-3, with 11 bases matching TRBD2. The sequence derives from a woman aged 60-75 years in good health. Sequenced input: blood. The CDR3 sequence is CASSYSGLAVRDTQYF. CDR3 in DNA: TGTGCCAGCAGTTACTCGGGACTAGCGGTTCGAGATACGCAGTATTTT.